Listed below are T cell receptor beta chains from one sample, sequenced in a study of CD8 T cells in ankylosing spondylitis. TCRdb used MiXCR to reprocess the 5' RACE reads, holding one entry per CDR3 protein. The sample includes under 300,000 distinct CDR3 sequences, about 11% of them seen just once. Sequenced input: blood, either unsorted or a sorted T cell fraction (not recorded which). These receptors were obtained from a male donor with ankylosing spondylitis or in good health (not recorded which). CDR3s include the opening cysteine and the closing phenylalanine or tryptophan. The D gene is left open where the match is weak. Not every row has a clone size; where given, it reads once, few, many or a size class.

v_call	d_call	j_call	clone_size	cdr3_aa	cdr3_nt
TRBV25-1	TRBD2	TRBJ2-2	many	CASSEFGREDGTGELFF	TGTGCCAGCAGTGAATTCGGGCGGGAGGACGGCACCGGGGAGCTGTTTTTT
TRBV7-2	.	TRBJ2-3	many	CASSLQPGTFKYF	TGTGCCAGCAGCTTACAACCGGGGACTTTTAAGTATTTT
TRBV28	TRBD1	TRBJ1-1	.	CASGTGENTEAFF	TGTGCCAGCGGTACAGGGGAGAACACTGAAGCTTTCTTT
TRBV20-1	.	TRBJ2-5	many	CSARVPARWETQYF	TGCAGTGCTAGAGTTCCAGCTCGGTGGGAGACCCAGTACTTC
TRBV28	.	TRBJ2-1	.	CASSSRDSIYNEQFF	TGTGCCAGCAGTTCCCGGGACTCGATCTACAATGAGCAGTTCTTC
TRBV5-1	TRBD1	TRBJ2-4	many	CASSDDRVNIQYF	TGCGCCAGCAGCGACGACAGGGTAAACATTCAGTACTTC
TRBV9	TRBD1	TRBJ1-3	many	CASSVTGTGGGNTIYF	TGTGCCAGCAGCGTAACCGGGACAGGGGGCGGAAACACCATATATTTT
TRBV7-8	TRBD1	TRBJ2-7	.	CASSSLLAVQGAFSGEQYF	TGTGCCAGCAGCTCCCTATTAGCCGTACAGGGGGCGTTCTCGGGCGAGCAGTACTTC
TRBV20-1	.	TRBJ2-6	many	CSAREGWGSGANVLTF	TGCAGTGCTAGAGAAGGCTGGGGATCTGGGGCCAACGTCCTGACTTTC
TRBV7-9	.	TRBJ2-6	.	CASSLGGLLSGANVLTF	TGTGCCAGCAGCTTAGGGGGCCTACTCTCTGGGGCCAACGTCCTGACTTTC
TRBV7-9	TRBD1	TRBJ2-7	.	CASSFGTGEYEQYF	TGTGCCAGCAGTTTCGGGACAGGGGAATACGAGCAGTACTTC
TRBV28	.	TRBJ1-4	few	CASSLYGGATNEKLFF	TGTGCCAGCAGTTTATACGGCGGTGCAACTAATGAAAAACTGTTTTTT
TRBV10-3	TRBD2	TRBJ2-1	.	CAISEGLAAYNEQFF	TGTGCCATCAGTGAGGGACTAGCGGCCTACAATGAGCAGTTCTTC
TRBV25-1	TRBD2	TRBJ2-1	many	CASSEFLAGGSYNEQFF	TGTGCCAGCAGTGAATTTCTAGCGGGAGGTAGCTACAATGAGCAGTTCTTC
TRBV20-1	.	TRBJ2-7	.	CSARGPGGAEQYF	TGCAGTGCTAGAGGGCCCGGTGGGGCCGAGCAGTACTTC
TRBV27	TRBD1	TRBJ1-2	many	CASSHGPQGEGGYTF	TGTGCCAGCAGCCATGGACCACAGGGGGAGGGAGGCTACACCTTC
TRBV20-1	.	TRBJ2-2	many	CSARRPTDTGELFF	TGCAGTGCCCGCCGACCAACGGACACCGGGGAGCTGTTTTTT
TRBV29-1	TRBD2	TRBJ2-2	.	CSVESGRGGRTGELFF	TGCAGCGTTGAATCCGGGCGGGGGGGCCGCACCGGGGAGCTGTTTTTT
TRBV14	TRBD1	TRBJ1-2	.	CASSHLTGIGYTF	TGTGCCAGCAGCCATCTGACAGGGATTGGCTACACCTTC
TRBV12-2	.	TRBJ2-1	.	CASRTSKREPYNEQFF	TGTGCAAGTCGCACATCCAAGAGGGAGCCATACAATGAGCAGTTCTTC
TRBV20-1	.	TRBJ2-2	many	CSARGGDNTGELFF	TGCAGTGCTAGGGGGGGAGATAACACCGGGGAGCTGTTTTTT
TRBV27	.	TRBJ1-2	.	CASSLSGTTLGGYTF	TGTGCCAGCAGTTTATCTGGGACTACCCTGGGAGGCTACACCTTC
TRBV7-7	.	TRBJ2-5	.	CASSLVGESITYF	TGTGCCAGCAGCTTAGTTGGAGAGAGCATTACTTACTTC
TRBV20-1	TRBD2	TRBJ2-3	many	CSVGTSGTSLAQYF	TGCAGTGTCGGGACTAGCGGTACGTCTTTGGCGCAGTATTTT
TRBV20-1	TRBD1	TRBJ2-7	.	CSARTGGDYEQYF	TGCAGTGCTAGGACAGGGGGCGACTACGAGCAGTACTTC
TRBV20-1	TRBD2	TRBJ2-1	many	CSRRTSGYNEQFF	TGCAGTAGAAGGACTAGCGGCTACAATGAGCAGTTCTTC
TRBV29-1	.	TRBJ2-1	many	CSVEWQPAGNEQFF	TGCAGCGTTGAATGGCAACCGGCAGGGAATGAGCAGTTCTTC
TRBV5-1	.	TRBJ1-1	few	CASSLQAAGEEAFF	TGCGCCAGCAGCCTCCAAGCAGCTGGGGAGGAAGCTTTCTTT
TRBV2	TRBD1	TRBJ2-7	.	CASNTGTGLYEQYF	TGTGCCAGCAATACCGGGACAGGGCTCTACGAGCAGTACTTC
TRBV2	.	TRBJ2-4	few	CASSEEAAKNIQYF	TGTGCCAGCAGTGAGGAGGCCGCCAAAAACATTCAGTACTTC
TRBV11-2	.	TRBJ2-5	.	CASSLLRPPEYQETQYF	TGTGCCAGCAGCTTACTCCGACCCCCCGAGTACCAAGAGACCCAGTACTTC
TRBV12-3/TRBV12-4	TRBD1	TRBJ2-2	many	CASSRGQGSNTGELFF	TGTGCCAGCAGCAGAGGACAGGGTTCGAACACCGGGGAGCTGTTTTTT
TRBV20-1	.	TRBJ1-2	many	CSAAQGSGAYGYTF	TGCAGTGCGGCTCAGGGGTCAGGGGCTTATGGCTACACCTTC
TRBV6-6	TRBD1	TRBJ2-7	once	CASSYGGAIQGAYEQYF	TGTGCCAGCAGTTACGGCGGGGCCATCCAGGGGGCGTATGAGCAGTACTTC
TRBV29-1	TRBD1	TRBJ1-1	many	CSVGQGTEAFF	TGCAGCGTAGGACAGGGCACTGAAGCTTTCTTT
TRBV12-3/TRBV12-4	.	TRBJ1-2	many	CASSPSLFGEGDYGYTF	TGTGCCAGCAGTCCGAGTCTGTTTGGGGAAGGGGACTATGGCTACACCTTC
TRBV7-9	.	TRBJ1-2	.	CASILQVGGVGYTF	TGTGCCAGCATCCTACAGGTCGGAGGGGTAGGCTACACCTTC
TRBV2	.	TRBJ2-3	.	CASSQGSRDTQYF	TGTGCCAGCAGCCAGGGGTCTCGGGATACGCAGTATTTT
TRBV5-1	TRBD1	TRBJ2-3	many	CASSSFRDRTLDTQYF	TGCGCCAGCAGCTCCTTCCGGGACAGGACATTGGATACGCAGTATTTT
TRBV29-1	.	TRBJ2-3	few	CSVLGLPSTDTQYF	TGCAGCGTCCTCGGCCTACCCAGCACAGATACGCAGTATTTT
TRBV5-1	.	TRBJ2-2	many	CASIERNTGELFF	TGCGCCAGCATAGAGAGGAACACCGGGGAGCTGTTTTTT
TRBV6-4	.	TRBJ1-1	few	CATGRGGTEAFF	TGTGCCACGGGGCGGGGGGGCACTGAAGCTTTCTTT
TRBV28	.	TRBJ1-5	few	CASNVGRHNQPQHF	TGTGCCAGCAATGTCGGACGTCACAATCAGCCCCAGCATTTT